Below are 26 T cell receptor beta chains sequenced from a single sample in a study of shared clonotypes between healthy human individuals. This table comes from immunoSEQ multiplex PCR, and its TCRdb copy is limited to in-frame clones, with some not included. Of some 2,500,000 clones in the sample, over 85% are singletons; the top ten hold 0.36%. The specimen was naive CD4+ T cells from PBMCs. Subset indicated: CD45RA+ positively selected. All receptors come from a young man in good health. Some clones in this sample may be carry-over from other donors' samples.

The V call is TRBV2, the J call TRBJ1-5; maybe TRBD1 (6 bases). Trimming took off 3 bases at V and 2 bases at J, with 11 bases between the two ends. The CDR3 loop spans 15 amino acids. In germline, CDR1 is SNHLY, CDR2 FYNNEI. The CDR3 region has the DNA TGTGCCAGCAGTGAGCGGGGGGGCGGCAATCAGCCCCAGCATTTT. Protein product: CASSERGGGNQPQHF.

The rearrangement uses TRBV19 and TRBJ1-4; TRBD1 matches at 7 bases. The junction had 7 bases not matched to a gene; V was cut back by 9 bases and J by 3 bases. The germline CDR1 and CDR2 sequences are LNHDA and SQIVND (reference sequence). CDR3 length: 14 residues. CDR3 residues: CASKSRGANEKLFF. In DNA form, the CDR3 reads TGTGCCAGCAAAAGCAGGGGGGCTAATGAAAAACTGTTTTTT.

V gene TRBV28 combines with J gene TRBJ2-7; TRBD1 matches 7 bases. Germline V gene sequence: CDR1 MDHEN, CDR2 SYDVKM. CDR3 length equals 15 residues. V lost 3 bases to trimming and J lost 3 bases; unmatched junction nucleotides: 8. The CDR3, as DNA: TGTGCCAGCAGTTTGGGGGCGAGGGGGCTCTACGAGCAGTACTTC. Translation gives CASSLGARGLYEQYF.

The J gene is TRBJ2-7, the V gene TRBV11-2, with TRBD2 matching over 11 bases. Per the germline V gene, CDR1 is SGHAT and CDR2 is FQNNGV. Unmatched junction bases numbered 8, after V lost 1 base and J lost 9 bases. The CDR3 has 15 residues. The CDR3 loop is CASSLATSGASRQYF. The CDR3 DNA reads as TGTGCCAGCAGCTTAGCGACTAGCGGGGCTTCTCGGCAGTACTTC. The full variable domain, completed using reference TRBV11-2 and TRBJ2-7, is EAGVAQSPRYKIIEKRQSVAFWCNPISGHATLYWYQQILGQGPKLLIQFQNNGVVDDSQLPKDRFSAERLKGVDSTLKIQPAKLEDSAVYLCASSLATSGASRQYFGPGTRLTVT.

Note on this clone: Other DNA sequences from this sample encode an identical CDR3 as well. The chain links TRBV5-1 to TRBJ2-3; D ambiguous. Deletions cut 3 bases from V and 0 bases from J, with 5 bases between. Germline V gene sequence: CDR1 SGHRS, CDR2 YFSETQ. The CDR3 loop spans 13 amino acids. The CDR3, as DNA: TGCGCCAGCAGCTCCGGTAGCACAGATACGCAGTATTTT. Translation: CASSSGSTDTQYF.

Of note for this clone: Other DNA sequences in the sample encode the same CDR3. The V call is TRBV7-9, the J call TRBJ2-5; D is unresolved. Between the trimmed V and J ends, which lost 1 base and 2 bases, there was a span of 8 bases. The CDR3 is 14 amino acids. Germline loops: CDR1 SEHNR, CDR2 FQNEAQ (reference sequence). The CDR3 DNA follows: TGTGCCAGCAGCTTAGTGGGCGGACAAGAGACCCAGTACTTC. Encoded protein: CASSLVGGQETQYF.

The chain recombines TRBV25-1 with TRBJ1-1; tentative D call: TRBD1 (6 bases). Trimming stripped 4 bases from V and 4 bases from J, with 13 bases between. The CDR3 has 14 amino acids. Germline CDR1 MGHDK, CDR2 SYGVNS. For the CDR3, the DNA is TGTGCCAGCAGTGGGCTGGGGGGGCTCACTGAAGCTTTCTTT. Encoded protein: CASSGLGGLTEAFF.

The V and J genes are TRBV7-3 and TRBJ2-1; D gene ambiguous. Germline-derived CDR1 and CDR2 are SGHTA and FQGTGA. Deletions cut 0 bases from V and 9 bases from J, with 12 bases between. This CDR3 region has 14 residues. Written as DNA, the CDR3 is TGTGCCAGCAGCTTAACGTGGGGTAGCACTGAGCAGTTCTTC. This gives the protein CASSLTWGSTEQFF.

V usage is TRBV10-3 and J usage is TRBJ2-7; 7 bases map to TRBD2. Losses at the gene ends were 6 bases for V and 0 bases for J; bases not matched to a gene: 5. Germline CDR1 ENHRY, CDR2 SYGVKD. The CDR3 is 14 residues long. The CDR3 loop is CAIRGTTNSYEQYF. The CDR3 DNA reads TGTGCCATCAGGGGGACTACTAACTCCTACGAGCAGTACTTC.

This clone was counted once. For the CDR3, the DNA is TGTGCCAGCTCACCACCGTCGGCAGCTCCTATTGAAAAACTGTTTTTT. Amino acid sequence: CASSPPSAAPIEKLFF. The chain joins TRBV18 to TRBJ1-4; D unresolved. The CDR3 length is 16 residues. The V end was cut by 0 bases, the J end by 7 bases, with 15 bases between. CDR1 is KGHSH and CDR2 is LQKENI in the germline V gene.

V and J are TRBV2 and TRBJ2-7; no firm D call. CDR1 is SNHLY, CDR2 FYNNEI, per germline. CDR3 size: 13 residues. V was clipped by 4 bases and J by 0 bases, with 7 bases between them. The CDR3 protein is CASSGLSSYEQYF. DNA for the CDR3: TGTGCCAGCAGTGGTCTCTCCTCCTACGAGCAGTACTTC.

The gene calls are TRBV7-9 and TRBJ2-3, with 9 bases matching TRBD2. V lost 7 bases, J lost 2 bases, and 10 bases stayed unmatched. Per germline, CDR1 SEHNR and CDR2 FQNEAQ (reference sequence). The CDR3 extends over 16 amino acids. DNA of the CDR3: TGTGCCAGCATCACCCTTGCTAGCGGGATCACAGATACGCAGTATTTT. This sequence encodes CASITLASGITDTQYF.

Here the CDR3 reads CASSLGRTGVSYEQYF. The CDR3 region has the DNA TGTGCCAGCAGCTTAGGGCGGACAGGGGTCTCCTACGAGCAGTACTTC. The V call is TRBV7-9, the J call TRBJ2-7; TRBD1 matches 9 bases. Germline V CDR1 and CDR2: SEHNR, FQNEAQ (reference sequence). V dropped 1 base and J dropped 0; count of bases not matched to a gene: 4. The CDR3 sequence is 16 residues long.

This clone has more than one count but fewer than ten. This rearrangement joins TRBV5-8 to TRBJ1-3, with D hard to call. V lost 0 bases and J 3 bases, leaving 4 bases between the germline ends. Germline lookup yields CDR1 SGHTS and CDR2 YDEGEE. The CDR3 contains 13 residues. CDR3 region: CASSLGGGNTIYF. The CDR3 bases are TGTGCCAGCAGCTTGGGTGGTGGAAACACCATATATTTT. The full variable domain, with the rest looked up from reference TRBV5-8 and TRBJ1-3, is EAGVTQSPTHLIKTRGQQATLRCSPISGHTSVYWYQQALGLGLQFLLWYDEGEERNRGNFPPRFSGRQFPNYSSELNVNALELEDSALYLCASSLGGGNTIYFGEGSWLTVV.

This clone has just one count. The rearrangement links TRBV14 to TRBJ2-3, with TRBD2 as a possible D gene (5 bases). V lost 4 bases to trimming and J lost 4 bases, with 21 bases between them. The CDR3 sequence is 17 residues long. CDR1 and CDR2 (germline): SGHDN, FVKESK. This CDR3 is CASSLLRLRDGSDTQYF. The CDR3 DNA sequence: TGTGCCAGCAGCCTATTAAGACTCCGGGATGGGTCAGATACGCAGTATTTT.

CDR3 sequence (DNA): TGTGCCAGTAGTACCACAGCAGGGGGCTCGGCTGGCTACACCTTC. Residues: CASSTTAGGSAGYTF. V usage is TRBV19 and J usage is TRBJ1-2; 8 nucleotides line up with TRBD1. J gave up 7 bases and V 4 bases, and 11 bases lay outside the gene matches. The V gene's germline CDR1 is LNHDA and CDR2 SQIVND (reference sequence). The CDR3 is 15 amino acids.

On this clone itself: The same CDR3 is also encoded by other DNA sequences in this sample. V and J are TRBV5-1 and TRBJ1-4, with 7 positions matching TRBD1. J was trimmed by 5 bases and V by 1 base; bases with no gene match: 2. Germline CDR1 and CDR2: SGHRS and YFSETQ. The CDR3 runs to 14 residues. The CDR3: CASSLRQGNEKLFF. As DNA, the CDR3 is TGCGCCAGCAGCTTGAGACAGGGAAATGAAAAACTGTTTTTT.

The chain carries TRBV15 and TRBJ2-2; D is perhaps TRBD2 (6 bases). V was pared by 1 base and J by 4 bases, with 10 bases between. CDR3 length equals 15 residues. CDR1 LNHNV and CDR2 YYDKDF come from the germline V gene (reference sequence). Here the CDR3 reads CATSRGSRGTGELFF. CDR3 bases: TGTGCCACCAGCAGAGGATCGCGGGGCACCGGGGAGCTGTTTTTT.

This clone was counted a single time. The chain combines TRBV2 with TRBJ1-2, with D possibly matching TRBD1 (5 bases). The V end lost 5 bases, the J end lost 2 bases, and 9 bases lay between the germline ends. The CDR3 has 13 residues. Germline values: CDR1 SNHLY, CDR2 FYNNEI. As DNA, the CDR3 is TGTGCCAGCAGTCAGGGAGTAAACTATGGCTACACCTTC. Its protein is CASSQGVNYGYTF.

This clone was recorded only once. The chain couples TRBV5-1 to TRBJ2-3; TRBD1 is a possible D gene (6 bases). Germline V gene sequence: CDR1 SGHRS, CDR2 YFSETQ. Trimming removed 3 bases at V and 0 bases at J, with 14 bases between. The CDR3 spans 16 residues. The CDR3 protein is CASSSLVGGSTDTQYF. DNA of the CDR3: TGCGCCAGCAGCTCCCTTGTAGGGGGAAGCACAGATACGCAGTATTTT.

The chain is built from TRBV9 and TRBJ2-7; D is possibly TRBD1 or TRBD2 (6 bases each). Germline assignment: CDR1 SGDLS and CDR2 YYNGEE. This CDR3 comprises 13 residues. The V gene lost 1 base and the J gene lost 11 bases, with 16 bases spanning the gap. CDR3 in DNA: TGTGCCAGCAGCGTACCAAGGGGGACGGGGGAGTACTTC. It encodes CASSVPRGTGEYF.

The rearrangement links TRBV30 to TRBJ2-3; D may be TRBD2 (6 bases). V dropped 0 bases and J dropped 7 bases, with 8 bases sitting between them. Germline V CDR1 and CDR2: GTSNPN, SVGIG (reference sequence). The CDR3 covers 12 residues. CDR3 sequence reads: CAWSVLAYTQYF. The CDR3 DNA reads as TGTGCCTGGAGTGTACTAGCTTATACGCAGTATTTT.

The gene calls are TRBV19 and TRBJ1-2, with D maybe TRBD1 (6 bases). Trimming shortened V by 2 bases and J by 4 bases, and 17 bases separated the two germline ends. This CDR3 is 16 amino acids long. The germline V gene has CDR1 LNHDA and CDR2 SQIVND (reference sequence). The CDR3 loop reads CASSITEIRGTYGYTF. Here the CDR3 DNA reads TGTGCCAGTAGTATAACCGAAATCAGGGGAACCTATGGCTACACCTTC.

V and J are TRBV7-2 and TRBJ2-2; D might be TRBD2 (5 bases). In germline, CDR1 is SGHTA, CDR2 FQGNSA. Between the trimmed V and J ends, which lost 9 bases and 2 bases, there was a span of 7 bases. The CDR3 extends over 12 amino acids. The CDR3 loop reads CASTSNTGELFF. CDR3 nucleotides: TGTGCCAGTACTAGTAACACCGGGGAGCTGTTTTTT.

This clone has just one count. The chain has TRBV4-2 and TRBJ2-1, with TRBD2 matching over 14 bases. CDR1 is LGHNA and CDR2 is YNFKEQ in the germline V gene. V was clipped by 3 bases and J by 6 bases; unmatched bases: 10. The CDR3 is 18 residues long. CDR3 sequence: CASSQGLAGDMFSNEQFF. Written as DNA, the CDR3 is TGTGCCAGCAGCCAGGGACTAGCGGGAGATATGTTTTCCAATGAGCAGTTCTTC.

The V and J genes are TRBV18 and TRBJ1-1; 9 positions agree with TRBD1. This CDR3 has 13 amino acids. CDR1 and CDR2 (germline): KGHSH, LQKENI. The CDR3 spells CSGGQGRDTEAFF. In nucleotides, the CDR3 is TGTTCTGGGGGACAGGGTCGTGACACTGAAGCTTTCTTT.